This is a list of T cell receptor beta chains from one sample in a study of blood T cells in healthy people across ages. In TCRdb, the 5' RACE reads were re-called with MiXCR into one record per CDR3 protein. The sample has about 640,000 distinct CDR3 sequences; under 70% are singletons. The specimen was blood. These receptors were obtained from a man between 60 and 75 years old in good health. Each CDR3 is given with its conserved first and last residue. D genes are given only for firm matches. Clone size is not always given. Where it is, it says once, few, many or a class for expanded clones.

>TRBD2|once|TRBJ2-4|TRBV7-2
TGTGCCAGCAGCTCACCGGGACTAGCGGCCTACGAGCTGTACTTC
CASSSPGLAAYELYF
>.|.|TRBJ2-6|TRBV5-1
TGCGCCAGCAGCCCCCCCTCGGGCTCTGGGGCCAACGTCCTGACTTTC
CASSPPSGSGANVLTF
>.|.|TRBJ1-1|TRBV23-1
TGCGCCAGCAGTCAATCGGTATCGCCAGGGCGGGTGGTGAACACTGAAGCTTTCTTT
CASSQSVSPGRVVNTEAFF
>TRBD1|.|TRBJ2-3|TRBV6-5
TGTGCCAGCAGTAGGGGGCCTGGCACAGATACGCAGTATTTT
CASSRGPGTDTQYF
>TRBD1|.|TRBJ1-2|TRBV5-1
TGCGCCAGCAGTAGGGGGGACAGCCTCAACTATGGCTACACCTTC
CASSRGDSLNYGYTF
>TRBD2|few|TRBJ2-5|TRBV20-1
TGCAGTGCTAGAGACCTCCGACCCGGGACTAGCGGCGAAGAGACCCAGTACTTC
CSARDLRPGTSGEETQYF
>TRBD1|.|TRBJ1-6|TRBV18
TGTGCCAGCTTCAGAGGTGGGACAGGGGTAAAAAATTCACCCCTCCACTTT
CASFRGGTGVKNSPLHF
>.|.|TRBJ2-1|TRBV6-1
TGTGCCAGCGAAGAAAGCTCCTACAATGAGCAGTTCTTC
CASEESSYNEQFF
>.|.|TRBJ2-1|TRBV7-2
TGTGCCAGCAGCTTAGAAGGCTTTTCATACAATGAGCAGTTCTTC
CASSLEGFSYNEQFF
>.|.|TRBJ2-3|TRBV12-3/TRBV12-4
TGTGCCAGCAGTTTCCAGCGAACAGATACGCAGTATTTT
CASSFQRTDTQYF
>.|.|TRBJ2-2|TRBV13
TGTGCCAGCAGCCTCGGGGGTCGGCGGGCCGGGGAGCTGTTTTTT
CASSLGGRRAGELFF
>.|.|TRBJ1-5|TRBV7-2
TGTGCCAGCAGCTCTCGCGGCGAACAGCCCCAGCATTTT
CASSSRGEQPQHF
>.|few|TRBJ2-1|TRBV5-1
TGCGCCAGCAGCTTGGTGGGCCCCGGGGGTTACAATGAGCAGTTCTTC
CASSLVGPGGYNEQFF
>.|.|TRBJ2-5|TRBV9
TGTGCCAGCAGCCCCAAGGACAGAAGAAAGACCCAGTACTTC
CASSPKDRRKTQYF
>.|.|TRBJ2-7|TRBV6-1
TGTGCCAGCAGTGAAGGGACAGGGAGGGAAGGCGAGCAGTACTTC
CASSEGTGREGEQYF
>.|.|TRBJ1-1|TRBV5-1
TGCGCCAGCAGCCCCCTTCTGGGGGCGCGGGCCACTGAAGCTTTCTTT
CASSPLLGARATEAFF
>.|.|TRBJ2-5|TRBV18
TGTGCCAGCTCACCACCGGGAAGGGCCGGAGAGACCCAGTACTTC
CASSPPGRAGETQYF
>.|.|TRBJ2-7|TRBV27
TGTGCCAGCAGTTTATCGTTGCAGACCTACGAGCAGTACTTC
CASSLSLQTYEQYF
>.|few|TRBJ2-1|TRBV5-5
TGTGCCAGCAGCTTGGAGCCAATGTTGAATGAGCAGTTCTTC
CASSLEPMLNEQFF
>TRBD2|.|TRBJ2-1|TRBV2
TGTGCCAGCAGTCAGCGCGGCCTATCCGGGGGGGAGCAGTTCTTC
CASSQRGLSGGEQFF
>.|.|TRBJ2-3|TRBV3-1
TGTGCCAGCAGCCAAGGACAGTTAACCACAGATACGCAGTATTTT
CASSQGQLTTDTQYF
>TRBD2|few|TRBJ2-5|TRBV18
TGTGCCAGCTCAGCGGGGGGCGGTGAGACCCAGTACTTC
CASSAGGGETQYF
>.|few|TRBJ2-4|TRBV28
.
CASSSSKGAKNIQYF